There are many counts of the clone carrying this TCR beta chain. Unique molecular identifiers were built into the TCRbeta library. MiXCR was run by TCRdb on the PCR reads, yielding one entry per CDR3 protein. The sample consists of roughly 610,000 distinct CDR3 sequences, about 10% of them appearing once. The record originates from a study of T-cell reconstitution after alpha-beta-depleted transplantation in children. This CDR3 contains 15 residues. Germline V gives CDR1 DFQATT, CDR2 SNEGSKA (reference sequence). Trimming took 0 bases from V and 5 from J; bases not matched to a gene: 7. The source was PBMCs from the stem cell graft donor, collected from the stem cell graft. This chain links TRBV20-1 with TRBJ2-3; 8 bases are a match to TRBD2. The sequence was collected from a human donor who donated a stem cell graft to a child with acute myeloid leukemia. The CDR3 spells CSARDGAGGKDTQYF. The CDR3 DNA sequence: TGCAGTGCTAGAGATGGCGCGGGAGGTAAAGATACGCAGTATTTT.